This TCR beta chain was found in a study of cytomegalovirus exposure and HLA in healthy donors. Background on the study: The Caucasian-associated ancestry cluster contained roughly four fifths of the approximately 390 genotyped donors. Study outcomes and limitations: Researchers reportedly found TCR beta sequences accurately predicted most subjects' HLA-A and HLA-B alleles. The study labeled about 160 TCR beta chains cytomegalovirus-associated.

The germline V gene encodes CDR1 MNHEY and CDR2 SMNVEV (reference sequence). CDR3 length: 15 residues. PCR used 60 Vbeta primers and 13 Jbeta primers. TCRdb keeps only in-frame clones here, not all; method: immunoSEQ multiplex PCR. Of 100,000 or so clones in the sample, over 65% are singletons; the top ten hold just over 2.5%. Concerning this clone: Its antigen is unidentified.

The V gene is TRBV27, the J gene TRBJ2-5; 7 nucleotides match TRBD2. The DNA end lines up better with TRBJ2-7; the J call may be wrong. Sequencing was performed on PBMCs. This TCR derives from a man aged 40-49 years in good health and CMV-seronegative. The chain's CDR3 is CASSWPGLPSYEQYF. DNA for the CDR3: TGTGCCAGCAGTTGGCCGGGACTACCATCCTACGAGCAGTACTTC.